The 5 T cell receptor beta chains in this list originate from one sample, sequenced in a study of T cells in localized non-small cell lung cancer. Repertoires were generated with immunoSEQ multiplex PCR, while TCRdb's copy carries only in-frame clones and drops some. Here the sample spans 45,000 to 60,000 clones, roughly nine tenths being singletons. This specimen consisted of PBMCs, obtained before any cancer treatment. These receptor sequences come from a man aged 40 to 69 with stage II lung adenocarcinoma.

The rearrangement uses TRBV5-8 and TRBJ2-7; D perhaps matches TRBD1 (6 bases). Trimming shortened V by 1 base and J by 2 bases, and 13 bases separated the two germline ends. This CDR3 spans 15 amino acids. Looked up from germline, CDR1 is SGHTS and CDR2 is YDEGEE. Here the CDR3 DNA reads TGTGCCAGCAGCTTGACAGGGACAACAACCTACGAGCAGTACTTC. Amino acids: CASSLTGTTTYEQYF.

The CDR3, as DNA: TGTGCCAGCAGCTCCAATAGCGGGGGGCCTTACAATGAGCAGTTCTTC. This sequence encodes CASSSNSGGPYNEQFF. The chain carries TRBV5-4 and TRBJ2-1; 10 nucleotides match TRBD2. Trimming removed 3 bases from V and 4 bases from J; junction bases left unmatched: 7. CDR1 and CDR2 (germline): SGHNT, YYREEE (reference sequence). The CDR3 length is 16 residues.

The rearrangement links TRBV28 to TRBJ1-5; 9 bases fit TRBD1. CDR1 is MDHEN and CDR2 is SYDVKM in the germline V gene. The CDR3 spans 14 residues. Trimming removed 3 bases from V and 5 bases from J; junction bases left unmatched: 2. CDR3 sequence: CASSLTGGDQPQHF. The CDR3 DNA is TGTGCCAGCAGTTTGACAGGGGGGGATCAGCCCCAGCATTTT.

The V and J genes are TRBV6-5 and TRBJ1-1; D uncertain. The V and J ends lost 3 bases and 0 bases respectively, with 8 bases between them. CDR1 is MNHEY, CDR2 SVGAGI, per germline. The CDR3 runs to 14 residues. The CDR3 loop reads CASSYLEMNTEAFF. CDR3 coding DNA: TGTGCCAGCAGTTATTTGGAAATGAACACTGAAGCTTTCTTT.

V gene TRBV7-3 combines with J gene TRBJ2-3; 10 bases match TRBD2. V trimming: 5 bases; J trimming: 6 bases; junction bases outside the gene matches: 5. Germline CDR1 and CDR2: SGHTA and FQGTGA. The CDR3 length is 14 residues. The CDR3 loop reads CASSLSGGADTQYF. The CDR3 coding sequence is TGTGCCAGCAGCCTCAGCGGGGGGGCCGATACGCAGTATTTT. Drawing the rest from reference TRBV7-3 and TRBJ2-3, the complete variable domain is GAGVSQTPSNKVTEKGKYVELRCDPISGHTALYWYRQSLGQGPEFLIYFQGTGAADDSGLPNDRFFAVRPEGSVSTLKIQRTERGDSAVYLCASSLSGGADTQYFGPGTRLTVL.